This TCR beta chain is from a study of response to subunit inactivated influenza vaccine. TCRdb redid the calling of the RT-PCR reads with MiXCR, one entry per CDR3 protein. The sample has around 200,000 distinct CDR3 sequences; about 12% are singletons. This clonotype was seen at least ten times. Germline-derived CDR1 and CDR2 are MNHEY and SVGEGT. The CDR3 sequence is 11 residues long. The V gene lost 2 bases and the J gene lost 4 bases, with 2 bases spanning the gap. The sample also formed part of further work on T cells expressing NK-cell markers. That report adds: Researchers built TCR beta cDNA using 5'RACE template switching with UMIs. Unclear, still, was the HCMV specificity of the expanded NKG2C+ T cell clones.

This clonotype was sampled from a man aged 45-65 years who received an inactivated influenza vaccine. This chain uses TRBV6-2 or TRBV6-3 with TRBJ2-5; D call uncertain. The sample here was CD8+ T cells sorted from PBMCs, taken roughly 13 days after vaccination. The CDR3 spells CASSYGETQYF. As DNA, the CDR3 is TGTGCCAGCAGTTACGGAGAGACCCAGTACTTC.